This is a list of T cell receptor beta chains from one sample in a study of tumor and adjacent non-tumor tissue in lung cancer. MiXCR, run by TCRdb on the multiplex PCR reads, gives a single entry per CDR3 protein. Of about 98,000 distinct CDR3 sequences in the sample, around three quarters were seen once. Sequencing was carried out using distant non-tumor lung tissue. The receptors come from a man aged 55 to 70 with small cell lung cancer. CDR3s include the opening cysteine and the closing phenylalanine or tryptophan. The D gene is left open where the match is weak. Clone size, where shown, is once, few, many, or a class for clones that have expanded.

size	J	V	D	CDR3	DNA
NA	TRBJ2-1	TRBV12-3/TRBV12-4	TRBD2	CASSPLLAGAYIEQLF	TGTGCCAGCAGTCCCCTTCTAGCGGGGGCCTACATTGAGCAGCTCTTC
NA	TRBJ1-4	TRBV4-1	NA	CVCSQDASTETNEKLFF	TGCGTCTGCAGCCAAGATGCTTCGACAGAAACTAATGAAAAACTGTTTTTT
few	TRBJ2-5	TRBV7-9	TRBD1	CASSSTGRETQYF	TGTGCCAGCAGCTCGACAGGGAGAGAGACCCAGTACTTC
NA	TRBJ2-3	TRBV12-1	NA	CASSFAQTGYRLTDMHYF	TGTGCCAGCAGCTTTGCCCAGACAGGGTATCGTCTCACAGATATGCACTATTTT
NA	TRBJ2-5	TRBV29-1	NA	CSVEYVTGPETQNF	TGCAGTGTTGAATATGTGACCGGACCGGAGACCCAGAACTTC
NA	TRBJ2-1	TRBV6-6	NA	CASSYSVSEQFF	TGTGCCAGCAGTTACTCGGTTAGCGAGCAGTTCTTC
NA	TRBJ1-1	TRBV20-1	TRBD1	CSVRKGQMNTEAFF	TGCAGTGTTAGGAAGGGACAGATGAATACTGAAGCTTTCTTT
NA	TRBJ2-3	TRBV6-6	NA	CACRTLSLGIMAKYF	TGTGCCTGCAGAACGCTATCGTTAGGAATTATGGCGAAGTATTTT
once	TRBJ2-7	TRBV30	TRBD2	CAWSVRRLAYVYEHYF	TGTGCCTGGAGTGTCCGTCGACTAGCATATGTGTATGAGCACTACTTC
NA	TRBJ2-7	TRBV6-2/TRBV6-3	NA	CASSYPIYEQYF	TGCGCCAGCAGTTATCCAATCTACGAGCAGTACTTC
NA	TRBJ2-7	TRBV11-3	TRBD2	CASSPYSRAGEQCF	TGTGCCAGCAGTCCTTACTCCCGCGCGGGGGAGCAGTGCTTC
NA	TRBJ2-1	TRBV5-1	NA	CASNPGRATLGEEFF	TGCGCCAGCAACCCGGGACGAGCAACTCTGGGTGAGGAGTTCTTC
NA	TRBJ2-1	TRBV29-1	NA	CCVVSQGGSNNKQFF	TGCTGCGTTGTGAGTCAGGGGGGTTCGAACAATAAGCAGTTCTTC
NA	TRBJ2-1	TRBV11-1	TRBD2	CASSLESRISGSGNEQFF	TGTGCCAGCAGCTTAGAATCGAGGATTAGCGGGAGTGGTAATGAACAGTTCTTC
NA	TRBJ2-1	TRBV29-1	TRBD2	CGAPGVSGRARDEQFF	TGCGGCGCCCCCGGTGTGAGCGGGAGGGCCAGGGATGAGCAGTTCTTC
many	TRBJ2-3	TRBV5-4	NA	CASSLAPDTQYF	TGTGCCAGCAGCTTGGCACCAGATACGCAGTATTTT
NA	TRBJ2-2	TRBV5-4	NA	CASNLGRVNTGELFF	TGTGCCAGCAACTTGGGACGCGTGAACACCGGGGAGCTGTTTTTT
NA	TRBJ1-6	TRBV10-1	NA	CVSSESSPDYNSPPHF	TGCGTCAGCAGTGAGTCCAGCCCCGACTATAATTCACCCCCCCACTTT
NA	TRBJ2-1	TRBV12-3/TRBV12-4	NA	CASTPPAGSHYNGQFF	TGTGCCAGCACCCCCCCCGCGGGAAGTCACTACAATGGGCAGTTCTTC
NA	TRBJ2-1	TRBV6-1	TRBD2	CAGIFSGSRNERFF	TGTGCCGGCATCTTTAGCGGGAGTAGGAATGAGAGGTTCTTC
many	TRBJ1-1	TRBV2	NA	CASSQLGGERDTEAFF	TGTGCCAGCAGTCAGTTGGGGGGGGAGAGGGACACTGAAGCTTTCTTT
once	TRBJ2-1	TRBV10-3	NA	CVISGVVDEQFF	TGTGTCATCAGTGGAGTAGTAGATGAGCAGTTCTTC
few	TRBJ1-2	TRBV7-9	NA	CASSLEADTNYGYTF	TGTGCCAGCAGCTTAGAGGCAGATACTAACTATGGCTACACCTTC
NA	TRBJ2-1	TRBV6-2/TRBV6-3	NA	CASSTGPNNEHLF	TGTGCCAGCAGTACTGGTCCTAACAATGAGCACCTCTTC
NA	TRBJ2-2	TRBV6-1	TRBD2	CVSREGLMHGELFF	TGTGTCAGCAGGGAGGGACTCATGCATGGGGAGCTGTTTTTT
NA	TRBJ2-3	TRBV11-1	TRBD1	CASRPSSRGTDTQYF	TGCGCCAGCAGACCCTCTTCCAGGGGGACAGATACGCAGTATTTT
NA	TRBJ2-7	TRBV2	NA	CASSERDRAEQYF	TGTGCCAGCAGTGAGCGGGATCGCGCCGAGCAGTACTTC
NA	TRBJ2-3	TRBV29-1	NA	CGVGLVGDIIDTQYF	TGCGGCGTCGGGTTAGTGGGAGATATCATAGATACGCAGTATTTT